These T cell receptor beta chains were read from a single sample in a study of blood T cell repertoires in COVID-19. The data were produced by immunoSEQ multiplex PCR, yet TCRdb's version contains in-frame clones alone and is incomplete. The table lists 260,000 or so clones, 84% of them singletons. The sample was peripheral blood. Receptors were obtained from a human donor in a cohort sampled during active COVID-19. CDR3s include the opening cysteine and the closing phenylalanine or tryptophan. Each record gives: V gene, D gene, clone size, J gene, CDR3 protein, CDR3 DNA. A D gene is named only where the DNA matches it firmly. Not every row has a clone size; where given, it reads once, few, many or a size class.

>TRBV10-3|-|few|TRBJ1-2
CAISESAGRQGYTF
TGTGCCATCAGTGAGTCGGCAGGTCGCCAGGGCTACACCTTC
>TRBV10-2|-|-|TRBJ2-4
CASSEILSGIQYF
TGCGCCAGCAGTGAAATTTTAAGCGGCATTCAGTACTTC
>TRBV11-2|-|-|TRBJ1-6
CASSLDDSPLHF
TGTGCCAGCAGCTTAGACGATTCACCCCTCCACTTT
>TRBV10-3|TRBD1|-|TRBJ1-1
CAISNWDRENTEAFF
TGTGCCATCAGTAACTGGGACAGAGAGAACACTGAAGCTTTCTTT
>TRBV2|TRBD1|-|TRBJ1-4
CASSRGQGRGEKLFF
TGTGCCAGCAGCCGGGGACAGGGGCGAGGTGAAAAACTGTTTTTT
>TRBV9|-|few|TRBJ1-5
CASSPGTGGNQPQHF
TGTGCCAGCAGCCCAGGGACTGGTGGCAATCAGCCCCAGCATTTT
>TRBV19|TRBD1|-|TRBJ1-1
CASSRDRRNTEAFF
TGTGCCAGTAGTAGGGACAGGAGAAACACTGAAGCTTTCTTT
>TRBV27|TRBD1|-|TRBJ1-1
CATRKVGQGFGNTEAFF
TGTGCCACCAGAAAAGTAGGACAGGGGTTCGGGAACACTGAAGCTTTCTTT
>TRBV27|TRBD2|-|TRBJ2-3
CASSSPSSGSTDTQYF
TGTGCCAGCAGTTCCCCTTCTAGCGGAAGCACAGATACGCAGTATTTT
>TRBV6-5|-|-|TRBJ2-7
CASSYTLGRMNYEQYF
TGTGCCAGCAGTTATACCTTAGGGAGGATGAACTACGAGCAGTACTTC
>TRBV29-1|-|-|TRBJ1-1
CSVRVREAFF
TGCAGCGTGAGGGTGAGGGAAGCTTTCTTT
>TRBV25-1|TRBD2|-|TRBJ2-1
CASRLAGSYNEQFF
TGTGCCAGCAGACTAGCGGGCTCCTACAATGAGCAGTTCTTC
>TRBV19|TRBD2|-|TRBJ2-1
CASSTGLAGDNEQFF
TGTGCCAGTAGTACCGGACTAGCGGGAGACAATGAGCAGTTCTTC